This T cell receptor beta chain was found in a study of long-term antiretroviral therapy in people with HIV. The junction had 9 bases not matched to a gene; V was cut back by 5 bases and J by 0 bases. The germline gives CDR1 SGHDN, CDR2 FVKESK. CDR3 length: 17 residues. Survey level was the resolution at which the v3.0 immunoSEQ assay ran. The protocol was immunoSEQ multiplex PCR, while the TCRdb copy is restricted to in-frame clones and leaves out a portion. The profile shows about 28,000 clones, 84% of them singletons. This clonotype was obtained from a man aged 18 to 29 with HIV. This chain links TRBV14 with TRBJ1-1; 10 bases are shared with TRBD1. The specimen was unsorted PBMCs, collected 0.4 years after starting antiretroviral therapy. The CDR3 DNA reads TGTGCCAGCAGCATTCGGGGACAGGGGCTATTGAACACTGAAGCTTTCTTT. Encoded protein: CASSIRGQGLLNTEAFF.